This TCR beta chain originates from a study of siplizumab effects on memory and regulatory T cells. Measured with immunoSEQ multiplex PCR; TCRdb has only the in-frame clones, and not every one. Of around 95,000 clones listed, roughly 93% are singletons. The specimen was non-Treg CD4+ T cells sorted from blood. The sequence derives from a human donor in good health.

CDR3 protein: CASSLGLGAEETQYF. DNA of the CDR3: TGTGCCAGCAGCTTGGGCCTGGGGGCAGAGGAGACCCAGTACTTC. V and J are TRBV5-4 and TRBJ2-5, with D possibly matching TRBD1 (6 bases). With 0 bases removed from V and 5 bases from J, the gap between germline ends came to 14 bases. This CDR3 comprises 15 residues. Germline V gene data show CDR1 as SGHNT and CDR2 as YYREEE (reference sequence).